Shown below are 13 T cell receptor beta chains from a single sample sequenced in a study of blood T cell repertoires in COVID-19. TCRdb's table, derived via immunoSEQ multiplex PCR, lists solely in-frame clones and lacks some. In the table there are a few hundred thousand clones, 86% of which are singletons. Sequencing was done on a sample of peripheral blood. These receptors were obtained from a woman in her forties or fifties with acute or convalescent COVID-19.

This sequence joins TRBV19 and TRBJ1-3; 7 nucleotides match TRBD1. The germline gives CDR1 LNHDA, CDR2 SQIVND (reference sequence). Trimming removed 2 bases from V and 3 bases from J; junction bases left unmatched: 7. The CDR3 sequence is 16 residues long. CDR3 nucleotides: TGTGCCAGTAGTATAAACAGGGGTGTTCTTGGAAACACCATATATTTT. The encoded protein is CASSINRGVLGNTIYF.

This chain uses TRBV12-5 with TRBJ2-1; 8 positions agree with TRBD2. The CDR3 length is 13 residues. J was trimmed by 3 bases and V by 6 bases; bases with no gene match: 1. The germline V gene has CDR1 LGHNT and CDR2 FRNRAP. The CDR3 region is CASGTSGYNEQFF. In nucleotides, the CDR3 is TGTGCTAGTGGAACTAGCGGCTACAATGAGCAGTTCTTC.

The V gene is TRBV6-5, the J gene TRBJ1-5, with a possible D match to TRBD1 (6 bases). The length of the CDR3 is 15 residues. V lost 6 bases, J lost 0 bases, and 12 bases lay in between. The germline V gene encodes CDR1 MNHEY and CDR2 SVGAGI. In DNA, the CDR3 is TGTGCCAGCAGGCGGACAGTAGATAGCAATCAGCCCCAGCATTTT. Protein: CASRRTVDSNQPQHF.

The chain links TRBV2 to TRBJ2-7; 8 bases line up with TRBD1. The germline V gene encodes CDR1 SNHLY and CDR2 FYNNEI. The CDR3 length is 15 residues. With V trimmed by 1 base and J by 3 bases, 5 bases remained unmatched. This CDR3 is CASSEVAGGRYEQYF. Here the CDR3 DNA reads TGTGCCAGCAGTGAAGTAGCAGGGGGCCGCTACGAGCAGTACTTC.

V usage is TRBV19 and J usage is TRBJ1-1, with 8 bases aligning to TRBD1. The germline CDR1 and CDR2 sequences are LNHDA and SQIVND (reference sequence). The CDR3 is 14 residues long. The junction had 5 bases not matched to a gene; V was cut back by 3 bases and J by 5 bases. This chain's CDR3 is CASSIPDRGTEAFF. CDR3 DNA: TGTGCCAGTAGTATTCCAGACAGGGGAACTGAAGCTTTCTTT.

V gene TRBV19 combines with J gene TRBJ2-7; 11 positions agree with TRBD2. V was clipped by 6 bases and J by 2 bases; unmatched bases: 3. Germline CDR1 reads LNHDA; CDR2 reads SQIVND (reference sequence). The CDR3 loop spans 14 amino acids. CDR3 in amino acids: CASSYSGRAYEQYF. The CDR3 DNA follows: TGTGCCAGTAGCTATAGCGGGAGGGCCTACGAGCAGTACTTC.

The chain couples TRBV19 to TRBJ2-7; 12 nucleotides align to TRBD2. V trimming: 4 bases; J trimming: 6 bases; junction bases outside the gene matches: 7. Germline-derived CDR1 and CDR2 are LNHDA and SQIVND (reference sequence). This CDR3 is 15 amino acids long. The CDR3 nucleotides are TGTGCCAGTAGTAGAGGGCTAGCGGGAGGGCTCGAGCAGTACTTC. Protein sequence: CASSRGLAGGLEQYF.

The genes are TRBV2 and TRBJ1-6, with 11 bases matching TRBD1. The CDR3 is 14 amino acids. CDR1 and CDR2 (germline): SNHLY, FYNNEI. V lost 6 bases and J lost 6; bases outside the gene matches: 1. CDR3 sequence: CASRGTGGNSPLHF. CDR3 DNA: TGTGCCAGCAGGGGGACAGGGGGTAATTCACCCCTCCACTTT.

Worth noting for this clone: Other DNA sequences from this sample encode an identical CDR3 as well. The rearrangement links TRBV19 to TRBJ1-5; the D is unclear. There are 15 residues in the CDR3. Trimming took off 3 bases at V and 4 bases at J, with 13 bases between the two ends. Germline V gives CDR1 LNHDA, CDR2 SQIVND (reference sequence). The CDR3 nucleotides read TGTGCCAGTAGTATTCGGCGGTCGGAAAATCAGCCCCAGCATTTT. Translating gives CASSIRRSENQPQHF.

This clone was detected a few times. In nucleotides, the CDR3 is TGCGCCAGCAGCCAAGCTGGACAGCTCTATGGCTACACCTTC. As protein: CASSQAGQLYGYTF. J is TRBJ1-2 and V is TRBV4-1; D perhaps matches TRBD1 (6 bases). There are 14 residues in the CDR3. Germline V gene data show CDR1 as MGHRA and CDR2 as YSYEKL. V lost 1 base and J 4 bases, leaving 10 bases between the germline ends.

The chain links TRBV7-3 to TRBJ2-1, with 7 bases identical to TRBD2. This CDR3 region has 15 residues. The V segment lost 2 bases and the J segment 4 bases; nucleotides outside the gene matches: 5. Per the germline V gene, CDR1 is SGHTA and CDR2 is FQGTGA. In DNA form, the CDR3 reads TGTGCCAGCAGCTTAGAGTCTAGCGGATACAATGAGCAGTTCTTC. Its translation: CASSLESSGYNEQFF.

A word on this clone: The same CDR3 also results from other DNA sequences found in this sample. This rearrangement joins TRBV2 to TRBJ1-5; D perhaps matches TRBD1 (6 bases). CDR1 is SNHLY, CDR2 FYNNEI, per germline. The CDR3 is 13 amino acids. Trimming cost V 1 base and J 9 bases, with 10 bases left between them. CDR3 region: CASSEGGGRPQHF. DNA for the CDR3: TGTGCCAGCAGTGAAGGGGGGGGCCGGCCCCAGCATTTT.

This clone was detected once. Additional DNA sequences in this sample encode the identical CDR3. The chain combines TRBV28 with TRBJ1-2; D remains ambiguous. This CDR3 has 13 amino acids. Trimming stripped 1 base from V and 4 bases from J, with 7 bases between. CDR1 is MDHEN, CDR2 SYDVKM, per germline. The CDR3 here is CASSLSGSYGYTF. DNA of the CDR3: TGTGCCAGCAGTTTATCCGGTTCCTATGGCTACACCTTC.